The clone carrying this T cell receptor beta chain was picked up a small number of times. This sample was taken from a study of graft-versus-host responses after intestinal transplantation. Only in-frame clones appear in the TCRdb table, and some are missing; sequencing was by immunoSEQ multiplex PCR. The sample carries roughly 10,000 clones, 25% to 30% recorded once. The CDR3 extends over 10 amino acids. The V gene lost 4 bases and the J gene lost 6 bases, with 2 bases spanning the gap. Germline CDR1 is SGHTA and CDR2 is FQGNSA. This material consisted of alloreactive CD4+ T cells from a mixed lymphocyte reaction culture, taken before intestinal transplant. The subset: CFSE-low proliferating T cells sorted from roughly 6-day pre-transplant mixed lymphocyte reaction (GvH or HvG direction). The clonotype comes from a human patient who received an intestinal transplant. The chain recombines TRBV7-2 with TRBJ2-3, with D uncertain. CDR3 in amino acids: CASSSDTQYF. The CDR3, as DNA: TGTGCCAGCAGCTCGGATACGCAGTATTTT.